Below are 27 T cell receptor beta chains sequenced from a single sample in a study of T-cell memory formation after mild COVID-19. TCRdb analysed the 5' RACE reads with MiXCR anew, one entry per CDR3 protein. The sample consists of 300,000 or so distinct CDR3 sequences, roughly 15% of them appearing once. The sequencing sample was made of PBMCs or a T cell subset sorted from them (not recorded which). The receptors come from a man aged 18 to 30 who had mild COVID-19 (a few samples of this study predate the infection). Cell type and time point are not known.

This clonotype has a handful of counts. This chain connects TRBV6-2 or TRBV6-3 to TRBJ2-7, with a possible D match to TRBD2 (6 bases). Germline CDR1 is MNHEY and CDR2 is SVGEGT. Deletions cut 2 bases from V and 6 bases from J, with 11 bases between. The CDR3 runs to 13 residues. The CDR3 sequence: CASSYREFAEQYV. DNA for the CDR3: TGTGCCAGCAGTTACCGGGAGTTCGCCGAGCAGTACGTC.

The CDR3 sequence is CAWRKAPGYAVDTQYF. CDR3 DNA: TGTGCCTGGAGAAAAGCCCCGGGATACGCTGTAGATACGCAGTATTTT. The rearrangement links TRBV30 to TRBJ2-3; D is possibly TRBD2 (5 bases). The CDR3 has 16 amino acids. The germline V gene encodes CDR1 GTSNPN and CDR2 SVGIG (reference sequence). V was clipped by 3 bases and J by 5 bases, with 21 bases between them. Looking up the rest from reference TRBV30 and TRBJ2-3 gives the full variable domain: SQTIHQWPATLVQPVGSPLSLECTVEGTSNPNLYWYRQAAGRGLQLLFYSVGIGQISSEVPQNLSASRPQDRQFILSSKKLLLSDSGFYLCAWRKAPGYAVDTQYFGPGTRLTVL.

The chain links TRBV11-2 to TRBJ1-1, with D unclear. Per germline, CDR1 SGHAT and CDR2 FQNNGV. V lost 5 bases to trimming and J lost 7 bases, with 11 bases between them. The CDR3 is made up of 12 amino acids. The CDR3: CASSQRSYEAFF. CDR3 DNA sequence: TGTGCCAGCAGCCAACGGAGTTATGAAGCTTTCTTT.

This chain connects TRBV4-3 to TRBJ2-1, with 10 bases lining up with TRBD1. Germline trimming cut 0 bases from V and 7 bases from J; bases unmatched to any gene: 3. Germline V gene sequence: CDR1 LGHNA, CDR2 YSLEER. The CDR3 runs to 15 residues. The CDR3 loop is CASSQEDRGWNEQFF. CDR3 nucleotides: TGCGCCAGCAGCCAAGAGGACAGGGGGTGGAATGAGCAGTTCTTC.

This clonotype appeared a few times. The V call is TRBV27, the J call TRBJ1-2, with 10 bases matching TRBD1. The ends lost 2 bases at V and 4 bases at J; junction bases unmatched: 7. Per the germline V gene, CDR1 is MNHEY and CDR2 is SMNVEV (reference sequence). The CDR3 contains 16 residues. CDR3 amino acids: CASSLDRQGAIYGYTF. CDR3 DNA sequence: TGTGCCAGCAGTTTAGACCGACAGGGGGCCATCTATGGCTACACCTTC.

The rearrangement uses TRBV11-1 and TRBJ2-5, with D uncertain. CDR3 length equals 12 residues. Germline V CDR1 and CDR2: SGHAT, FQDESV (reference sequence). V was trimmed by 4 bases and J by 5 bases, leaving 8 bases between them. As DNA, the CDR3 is TGTGCCAGCAGCTCCCAGATCGAGACCCAGTACTTC. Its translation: CASSSQIETQYF.

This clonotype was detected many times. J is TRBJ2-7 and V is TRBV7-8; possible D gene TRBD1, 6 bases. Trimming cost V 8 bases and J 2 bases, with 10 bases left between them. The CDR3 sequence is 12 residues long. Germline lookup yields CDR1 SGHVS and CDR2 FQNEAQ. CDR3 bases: TGTGCCAGCCCTAAGGGGGCCTACGAGCAGTACGTC. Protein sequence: CASPKGAYEQYV.

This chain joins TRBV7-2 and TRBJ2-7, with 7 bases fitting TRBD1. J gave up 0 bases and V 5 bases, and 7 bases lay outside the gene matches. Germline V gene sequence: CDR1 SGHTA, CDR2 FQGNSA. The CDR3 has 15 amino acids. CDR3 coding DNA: TGTGCCAGCAGCCCCGGACAGGCAAGCTCCTACGAGCAGTACTTC. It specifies CASSPGQASSYEQYF.

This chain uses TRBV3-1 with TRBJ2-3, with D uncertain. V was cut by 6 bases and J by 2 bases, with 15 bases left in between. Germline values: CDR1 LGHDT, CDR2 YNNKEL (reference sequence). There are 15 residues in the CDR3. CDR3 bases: TGTGCCAGCAGGCATACCGGACGAGACACAGATACGCAGTATTTT. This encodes CASRHTGRDTDTQYF.

CDR3 sequence: CASQGHQETQYF. For the CDR3, the DNA is TGTGCCAGCCAGGGGCACCAAGAGACCCAGTACTTC. The chain is built from TRBV12-3 or TRBV12-4 and TRBJ2-5; D possibly corresponds to TRBD1 (6 bases). Deletions cut 8 bases from V and 0 bases from J, with 7 bases between. The CDR3 covers 12 residues.

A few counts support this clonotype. Here the CDR3 DNA reads TGCAGCGTTGAACGGGACAATGACCCCCCTCTAGAGCAGTTCTTC. Encoded protein: CSVERDNDPPLEQFF. The chain carries TRBV29-1 and TRBJ2-1, with D tentatively TRBD1 (6 bases). The CDR3 totals 15 residues. Germline V gene sequence: CDR1 SQVTM, CDR2 ANQGSEA. Trimming cost V 2 bases and J 10 bases, with 21 bases left between them.

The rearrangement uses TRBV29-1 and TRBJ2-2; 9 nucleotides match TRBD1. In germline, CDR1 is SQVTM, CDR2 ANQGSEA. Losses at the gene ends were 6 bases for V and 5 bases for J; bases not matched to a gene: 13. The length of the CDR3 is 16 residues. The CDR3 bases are TGCAGCGTGGGGGGGACAGGGTCAGGTGGAACCGGGGAGCTGTTTTTT. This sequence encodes CSVGGTGSGGTGELFF.

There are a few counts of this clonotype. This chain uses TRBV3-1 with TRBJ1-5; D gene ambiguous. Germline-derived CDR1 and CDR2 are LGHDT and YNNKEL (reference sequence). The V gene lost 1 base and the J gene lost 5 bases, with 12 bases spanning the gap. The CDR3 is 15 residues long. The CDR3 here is CASSQAEGTDQPQHF. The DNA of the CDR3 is TGTGCCAGCAGCCAAGCTGAGGGTACCGATCAGCCCCAGCATTTT. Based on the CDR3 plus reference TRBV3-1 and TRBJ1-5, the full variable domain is DTAVSQTPKYLVTQMGNDKSIKCEQNLGHDTMYWYKQDSKKFLKIMFSYNNKELIINETVPNRFSPKSPDKAHLNLHINSLELGDSAVYFCASSQAEGTDQPQHFGDGTRLSIL.

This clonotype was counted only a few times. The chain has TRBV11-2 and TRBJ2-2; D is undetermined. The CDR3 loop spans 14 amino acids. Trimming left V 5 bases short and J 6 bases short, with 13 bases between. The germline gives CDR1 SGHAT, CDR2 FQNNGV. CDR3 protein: CASSPIGAPGELFF. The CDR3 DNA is TGTGCCAGCAGCCCCATCGGTGCTCCCGGGGAGCTGTTTTTT.

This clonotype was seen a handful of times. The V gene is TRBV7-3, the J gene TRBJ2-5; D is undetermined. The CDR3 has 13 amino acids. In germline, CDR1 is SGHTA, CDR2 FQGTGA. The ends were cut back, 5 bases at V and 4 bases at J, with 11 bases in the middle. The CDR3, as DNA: TGTGCCAGCAGCCGGGCCCTGTCAGAGACCCAGTACTTC. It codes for CASSRALSETQYF.

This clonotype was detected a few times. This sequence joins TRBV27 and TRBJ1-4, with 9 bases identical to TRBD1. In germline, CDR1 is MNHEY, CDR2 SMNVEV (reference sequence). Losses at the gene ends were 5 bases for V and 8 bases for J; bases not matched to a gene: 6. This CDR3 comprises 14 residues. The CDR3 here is CASSAGQGAEKLFF. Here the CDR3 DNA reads TGTGCCAGCAGTGCGGGACAGGGCGCCGAAAAACTGTTTTTT. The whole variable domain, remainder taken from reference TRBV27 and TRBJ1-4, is EAQVTQNPRYLITVTGKKLTVTCSQNMNHEYMSWYRQDPGLGLRQIYYSMNVEVTDKGDVPEGYKVSRKEKRNFPLILESPSPNQTSLYFCASSAGQGAEKLFFGSGTQLSVL.

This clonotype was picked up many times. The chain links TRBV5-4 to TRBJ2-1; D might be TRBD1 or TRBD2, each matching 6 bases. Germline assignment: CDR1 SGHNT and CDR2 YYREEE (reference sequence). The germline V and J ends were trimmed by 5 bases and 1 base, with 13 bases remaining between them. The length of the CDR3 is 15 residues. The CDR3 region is CASRRGASSYNEQFF. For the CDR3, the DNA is TGTGCCAGCAGGAGGGGGGCCAGTTCCTACAATGAGCAGTTCTTC.

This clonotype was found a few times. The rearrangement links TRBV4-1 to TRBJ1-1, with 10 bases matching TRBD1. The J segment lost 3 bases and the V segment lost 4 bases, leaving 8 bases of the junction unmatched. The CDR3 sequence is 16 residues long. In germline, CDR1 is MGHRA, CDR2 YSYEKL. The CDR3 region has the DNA TGCGCCAGCAGCCCAGCCCGACAGGGGGCGGACACTGAAGCTTTCTTT. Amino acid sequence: CASSPARQGADTEAFF.

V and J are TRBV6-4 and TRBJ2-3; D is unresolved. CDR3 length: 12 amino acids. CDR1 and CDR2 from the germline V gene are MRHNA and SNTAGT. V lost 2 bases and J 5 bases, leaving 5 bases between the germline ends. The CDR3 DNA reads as TGTGCCAGCAGTGACAACGGAGATACGCAGTATTTT. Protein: CASSDNGDTQYF.

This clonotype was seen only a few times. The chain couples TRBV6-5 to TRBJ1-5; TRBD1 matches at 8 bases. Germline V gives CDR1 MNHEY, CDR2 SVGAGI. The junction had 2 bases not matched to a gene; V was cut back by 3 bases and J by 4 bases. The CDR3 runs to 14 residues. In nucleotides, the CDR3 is TGTGCCAGCAGTTATGGACAGGGAAATCAGCCCCAGCATTTT. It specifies CASSYGQGNQPQHF.

CDR3 nucleotide sequence: TGCAGTGCTAGATTGGTAGCGGGGTCCTACAATGAGCAGTTCTTC. Translating it yields CSARLVAGSYNEQFF. This chain uses TRBV20-1 with TRBJ2-1; 8 nucleotides line up with TRBD2. The length of the CDR3 is 15 residues. Germline V lookup: CDR1 DFQATT, CDR2 SNEGSKA (reference sequence). The V gene end was trimmed by 2 bases and the J gene end by 1 base; junction bases not matched to a gene: 4.

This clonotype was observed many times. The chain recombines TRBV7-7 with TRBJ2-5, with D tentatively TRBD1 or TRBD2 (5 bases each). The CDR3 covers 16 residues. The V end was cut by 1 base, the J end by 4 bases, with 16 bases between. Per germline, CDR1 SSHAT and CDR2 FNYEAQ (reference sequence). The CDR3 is CASSLGSSRGPETQYF. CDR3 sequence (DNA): TGTGCCAGCAGCTTAGGTTCTAGCCGGGGACCAGAGACCCAGTACTTC.

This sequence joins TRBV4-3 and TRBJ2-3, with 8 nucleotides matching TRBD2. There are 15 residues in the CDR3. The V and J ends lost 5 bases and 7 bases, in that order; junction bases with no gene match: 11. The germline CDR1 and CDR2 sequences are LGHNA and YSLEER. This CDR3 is CASSAGTSKWYTQYF. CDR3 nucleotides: TGCGCCAGCAGCGCCGGGACTAGTAAGTGGTATACGCAGTATTTT.

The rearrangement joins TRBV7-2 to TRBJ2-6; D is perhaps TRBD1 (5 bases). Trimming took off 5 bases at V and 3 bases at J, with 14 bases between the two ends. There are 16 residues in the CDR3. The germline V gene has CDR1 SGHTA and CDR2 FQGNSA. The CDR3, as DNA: TGTGCCAGCAGCGTCCGACCAGGGAATGGGGCCAACGTCCTGACTTTC. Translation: CASSVRPGNGANVLTF.

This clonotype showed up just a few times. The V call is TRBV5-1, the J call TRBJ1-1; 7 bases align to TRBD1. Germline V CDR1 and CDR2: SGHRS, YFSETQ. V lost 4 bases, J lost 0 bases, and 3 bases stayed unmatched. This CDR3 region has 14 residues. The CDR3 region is CASSRDRVNTEAFF. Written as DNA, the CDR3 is TGCGCCAGCAGCCGGGACAGAGTGAACACTGAAGCTTTCTTT. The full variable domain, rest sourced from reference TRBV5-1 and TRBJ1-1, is KAGVTQTPRYLIKTRGQQVTLSCSPISGHRSVSWYQQTPGQGLQFLFEYFSETQRNKGNFPGRFSGRQFSNSRSEMNVSTLELGDSALYLCASSRDRVNTEAFFGQGTRLTVV.

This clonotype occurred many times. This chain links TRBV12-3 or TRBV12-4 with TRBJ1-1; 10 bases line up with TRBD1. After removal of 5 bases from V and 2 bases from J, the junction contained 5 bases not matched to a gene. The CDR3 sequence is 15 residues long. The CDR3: CASSPATGGNTEAFF. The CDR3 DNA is TGTGCCAGCAGTCCCGCGACAGGGGGCAACACTGAAGCTTTCTTT.

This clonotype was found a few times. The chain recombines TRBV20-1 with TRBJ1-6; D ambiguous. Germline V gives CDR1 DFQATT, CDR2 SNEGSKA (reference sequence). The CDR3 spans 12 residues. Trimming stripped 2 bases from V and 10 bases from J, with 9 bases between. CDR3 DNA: TGCAGTGCTAGACCCAGCGGATCACCCCTCCACTTT. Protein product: CSARPSGSPLHF.